This TCR beta chain came from a study of blood T cell repertoires in COVID-19. Profiled with immunoSEQ multiplex PCR; TCRdb holds only in-frame clones, not every one. Counted here are fewer than 400,000 clones, around 90% occurring once; the ten biggest clones make up around 4.8%. Participants came from fewer than 25 US areas, aged roughly 18 to 95 years. The sample consisted of PBMCs or T cells enriched from blood (not recorded which). The TCR originated in a man in his fifties or sixties who had recovered from COVID-19.

In DNA form, the CDR3 reads TGTGCCAGCAGCCAAGAGACTAGCCCCTACAATGAGCAGTTCTTC. Translated, it gives CASSQETSPYNEQFF. The chain uses TRBV4-2 and TRBJ2-1; 7 bases align to TRBD2. The CDR3 has 15 amino acids. After removal of 0 bases from V and 2 bases from J, the junction contained 1 base not matched to a gene. Per the germline V gene, CDR1 is LGHNA and CDR2 is YNFKEQ.